A selection of T cell receptor beta chains follows, all from one sample in a study of blood T cells in healthy people across ages. TCRdb analysed the 5' RACE reads with MiXCR anew, one entry per CDR3 protein. The profile shows 380,000 or so distinct CDR3 sequences, approximately 52% of them singletons. Sequencing used blood. These receptors were taken from a man aged 60 to 69 in good health. CDR3s include the opening cysteine and the closing phenylalanine or tryptophan.

CDR3aa	j_gene	v_gene
CASSVRQDNSPLHF	TRBJ1-6	TRBV6-6
CASSVEASRLGGEQYF	TRBJ2-7	TRBV6-1
CASSEAGTSADTQYF	TRBJ2-3	TRBV9
CASTPGSGSLTDTQYF	TRBJ2-3	TRBV6-2/TRBV6-3
CASSLQGRLGNEQFF	TRBJ2-1	TRBV7-2
CASSSASIEGEQFF	TRBJ2-1	TRBV4-1
CASSPLEPGSYNEQFF	TRBJ2-1	TRBV18
CASSPAGPAQETQYF	TRBJ2-5	TRBV18
CASSKEGGNGETQYF	TRBJ2-5	TRBV21-1
CSARGRSYNEQFF	TRBJ2-1	TRBV20-1
CVSRPGQGPLDYGYTF	TRBJ1-2	TRBV7-2
CASSLERSGGKYTQYF	TRBJ2-3	TRBV13
CASSPRTVWYDEQFF	TRBJ2-1	TRBV3-1
CASSSSLAGGGTGELFF	TRBJ2-2	TRBV7-2
CASSPSLGGSYNEQFF	TRBJ2-1	TRBV7-2
CASSHGQGAGETQYF	TRBJ2-5	TRBV28
CASSNPIRQGSRANVLTF	TRBJ2-6	TRBV6-6
CASSFGGGNTGELFF	TRBJ2-2	TRBV7-3
CASSQIAGGADTQYF	TRBJ2-3	TRBV28
CASSEFRGSNTEAFF	TRBJ1-1	TRBV2
CASSYQGTLLEQYF	TRBJ2-7	TRBV6-2/TRBV6-3
CASKLLTSGANVLTF	TRBJ2-6	TRBV2
CASSFRQGATEAFF	TRBJ1-1	TRBV7-2
CASSRKNLNTDTQYF	TRBJ2-3	TRBV3-1
CASSDSPGGEAFF	TRBJ1-1	TRBV6-4
CASSQIAARTYNEQFF	TRBJ2-1	TRBV4-2
CSAPVRAQGTEAFF	TRBJ1-1	TRBV20-1
CATSRDRSRGRSYYEQYF	TRBJ2-7	TRBV15
CSARGGYGLAGEGTDTQYF	TRBJ2-3	TRBV20-1
CASSTTAGGASNEQFF	TRBJ2-1	TRBV6-2/TRBV6-3
CSARLWGQGDTDTQYF	TRBJ2-3	TRBV20-1
CSARAVTYEQYF	TRBJ2-7	TRBV20-1
CASSLVLGETQYF	TRBJ2-5	TRBV7-2
CASSQDQGTEAFF	TRBJ1-1	TRBV14
CAGRRLAGADEQFF	TRBJ2-1	TRBV7-9
CASRTSGRVNEQFF	TRBJ2-1	TRBV6-2/TRBV6-3
CASSHLAGGRVYNEQFF	TRBJ2-1	TRBV14
CASSFTGEGANVLTF	TRBJ2-6	TRBV5-1
CASSLGQAPGGYEQYF	TRBJ2-7	TRBV7-2
CASSVEGYQETQYF	TRBJ2-5	TRBV9
CASSQDLGRWAPLHF	TRBJ1-6	TRBV3-1
CASSYVGEKELNEQFF	TRBJ2-1	TRBV6-2/TRBV6-3
CATSRQGARGNEKLFF	TRBJ1-4	TRBV15
CASSFRGLSTDTQYF	TRBJ2-3	TRBV7-3
CASSQDSPGQGRNTGELFF	TRBJ2-2	TRBV4-3
CASSDVGRTDTQYF	TRBJ2-3	TRBV2
CASSPRQGLSGYTF	TRBJ1-2	TRBV12-3/TRBV12-4
CSARLGYNEQFF	TRBJ2-1	TRBV20-1
CSATSSDTARWQFF	TRBJ2-1	TRBV29-1